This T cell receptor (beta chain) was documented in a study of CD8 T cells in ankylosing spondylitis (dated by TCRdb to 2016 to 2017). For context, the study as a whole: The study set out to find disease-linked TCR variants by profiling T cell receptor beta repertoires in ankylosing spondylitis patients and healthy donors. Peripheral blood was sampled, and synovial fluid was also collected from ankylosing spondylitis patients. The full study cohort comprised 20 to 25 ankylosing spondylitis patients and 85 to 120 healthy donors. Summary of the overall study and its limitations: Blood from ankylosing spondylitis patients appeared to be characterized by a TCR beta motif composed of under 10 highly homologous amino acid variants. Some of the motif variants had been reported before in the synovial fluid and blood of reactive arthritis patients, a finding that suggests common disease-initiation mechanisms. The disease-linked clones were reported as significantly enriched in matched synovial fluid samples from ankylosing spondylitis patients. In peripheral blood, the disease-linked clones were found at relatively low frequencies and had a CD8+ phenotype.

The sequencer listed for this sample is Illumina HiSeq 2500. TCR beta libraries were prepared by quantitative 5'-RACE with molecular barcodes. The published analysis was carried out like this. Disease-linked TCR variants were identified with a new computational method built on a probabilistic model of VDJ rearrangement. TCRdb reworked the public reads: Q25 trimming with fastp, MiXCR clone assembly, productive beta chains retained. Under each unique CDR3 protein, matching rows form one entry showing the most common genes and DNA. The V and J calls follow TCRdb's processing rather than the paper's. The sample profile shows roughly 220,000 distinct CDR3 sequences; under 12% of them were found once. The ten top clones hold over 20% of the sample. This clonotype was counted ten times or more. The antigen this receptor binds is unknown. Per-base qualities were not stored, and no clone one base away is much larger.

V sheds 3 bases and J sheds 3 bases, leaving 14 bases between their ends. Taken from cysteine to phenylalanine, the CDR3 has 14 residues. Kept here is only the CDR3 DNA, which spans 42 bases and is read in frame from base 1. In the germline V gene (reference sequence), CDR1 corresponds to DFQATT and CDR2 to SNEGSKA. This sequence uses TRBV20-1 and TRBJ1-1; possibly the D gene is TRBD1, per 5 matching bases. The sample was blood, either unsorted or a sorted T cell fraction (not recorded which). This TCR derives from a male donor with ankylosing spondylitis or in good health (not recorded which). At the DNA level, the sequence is TGCAGTGCTAGGTTGACAGTGGCGGACACTGAAGCTTTCTTT. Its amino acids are CSARLTVADTEAFF.